These T cell receptor beta chains were read from a single sample in a study of blood T cell repertoires in COVID-19. Using immunoSEQ multiplex PCR, the repertoire was profiled, and TCRdb retains in-frame clones only, with some absent. The sample has under 250,000 clones; around 88% are singletons. Sequencing input: peripheral blood. The origin of the receptors is a man older than 75 with acute or convalescent COVID-19. Both conserved end residues are part of each CDR3. D genes are given only for firm matches. Size tells how often a clone was seen (once, few, many) or the class of an expanded clone, and some rows leave it out.

j_gene: TRBJ1-1
len: 13
abundance: -
v_gene: TRBV19
d_gene: TRBD1
CDR3aa: CASSTQGATEAFF
CDR3nt: TGTGCCAGTAGTACACAGGGGGCCACTGAAGCTTTCTTT

j_gene: TRBJ2-3
len: 15
abundance: -
v_gene: TRBV11-2
d_gene: TRBD1
CDR3aa: CASSHPGQGTDTQYF
CDR3nt: TGTGCCAGCAGCCACCCGGGACAGGGGACAGATACGCAGTATTTT

j_gene: TRBJ2-1
len: 15
abundance: -
v_gene: TRBV2
d_gene: -
CDR3aa: CASSELQGSYNEQFF
CDR3nt: TGTGCCAGCAGTGAACTACAGGGCTCCTACAATGAGCAGTTCTTC

j_gene: TRBJ2-1
len: 14
abundance: -
v_gene: TRBV3-1/TRBV3-2
d_gene: -
CDR3aa: CASSQLRGSNEQFF
CDR3nt: TGTGCCAGCAGCCAACTCAGGGGAAGCAATGAGCAGTTCTTC

j_gene: TRBJ1-3
len: 18
abundance: -
v_gene: TRBV4-2
d_gene: -
CDR3aa: CASSRDRTGGSSGNTIYF
CDR3nt: TGTGCCAGCAGCCGAGACCGGACCGGGGGGTCCTCTGGAAACACCATATATTTT

j_gene: TRBJ1-5
len: 15
abundance: -
v_gene: TRBV19
d_gene: -
CDR3aa: CASTPDGSNLEPQHF
CDR3nt: TGTGCCAGTACTCCCGACGGGTCAAATTTGGAGCCCCAGCATTTT

j_gene: TRBJ2-1
len: 15
abundance: -
v_gene: TRBV5-1
d_gene: -
CDR3aa: CASSLVAAFGLEQFF
CDR3nt: TGCGCCAGCAGCTTGGTAGCAGCTTTTGGGTTAGAGCAGTTCTTC

j_gene: TRBJ2-7
len: 15
abundance: -
v_gene: TRBV11-1
d_gene: -
CDR3aa: CASSASGTPTYEQYF
CDR3nt: TGTGCCAGCAGCGCGAGCGGGACACCCACCTACGAGCAGTACTTC

j_gene: TRBJ2-1
len: 13
abundance: once
v_gene: TRBV11-2
d_gene: -
CDR3aa: CASSPVVYNEQFF
CDR3nt: TGTGCCAGCAGCCCGGTTGTCTACAATGAGCAGTTCTTC

j_gene: TRBJ2-6
len: 15
abundance: once
v_gene: TRBV4-2
d_gene: -
CDR3aa: CASSYMEAGANVLTF
CDR3nt: TGTGCCAGCAGTTATATGGAGGCTGGGGCCAACGTCCTGACTTTC

j_gene: TRBJ2-1
len: 17
abundance: -
v_gene: TRBV4-3
d_gene: TRBD2
CDR3aa: CASSQDTLAGDRNEQFF
CDR3nt: TGCGCCAGCAGCCAAGATACCCTAGCGGGGGACAGGAATGAGCAGTTCTTC

j_gene: TRBJ1-6
len: 14
abundance: -
v_gene: TRBV14
d_gene: -
CDR3aa: CASSQGNPGSPLHF
CDR3nt: TGTGCCAGCAGCCAAGGGAATCCGGGATCCCCCCTCCACTTT

j_gene: TRBJ1-6
len: 15
abundance: -
v_gene: TRBV28
d_gene: -
CDR3aa: CASSPPALGNSPLHF
CDR3nt: TGTGCCAGCAGTCCCCCGGCCTTGGGCAATTCACCCCTCCACTTT

j_gene: TRBJ1-1
len: 19
abundance: -
v_gene: TRBV7-6
d_gene: -
CDR3aa: CASSLTEVNRAVSRTEAFF
CDR3nt: TGTGCCAGCAGCTTAACAGAGGTAAACAGGGCGGTTAGTAGGACTGAAGCTTTCTTT

j_gene: TRBJ2-5
len: 14
abundance: once
v_gene: TRBV6-2/TRBV6-3
d_gene: -
CDR3aa: CASSYRRAYETQYF
CDR3nt: TGTGCCAGCAGTTACAGGAGGGCCTATGAGACCCAGTACTTC

j_gene: TRBJ2-3
len: 13
abundance: -
v_gene: TRBV3-1/TRBV3-2
d_gene: -
CDR3aa: CASSQDPKDTQYF
CDR3nt: TGTGCCAGCAGCCAAGATCCCAAAGATACGCAGTATTTT

j_gene: TRBJ1-5
len: 14
abundance: once
v_gene: TRBV3-1/TRBV3-2
d_gene: -
CDR3aa: CASSQVPGHQPQHF
CDR3nt: TGTGCCAGCAGCCAGGTTCCGGGACACCAGCCCCAGCATTTT

j_gene: TRBJ2-3
len: 16
abundance: -
v_gene: TRBV9
d_gene: TRBD2
CDR3aa: CASSVDLAAHTDTQYF
CDR3nt: TGTGCCAGCAGCGTAGATCTAGCGGCCCACACAGATACGCAGTATTTT

j_gene: TRBJ2-1
len: 15
abundance: -
v_gene: TRBV18
d_gene: -
CDR3aa: CASSPRTQRGNEQFF
CDR3nt: TGTGCCAGCTCACCCCGGACCCAACGGGGCAATGAGCAGTTCTTC

j_gene: TRBJ1-6
len: 16
abundance: -
v_gene: TRBV4-3
d_gene: -
CDR3aa: CASSQTAGPRNSPLHF
CDR3nt: TGCGCCAGCAGCCAAACGGCAGGGCCTCGCAATTCACCCCTCCACTTT

j_gene: TRBJ1-5
len: 17
abundance: -
v_gene: TRBV27
d_gene: -
CDR3aa: CASSLRGSQIRSQPQHF
CDR3nt: TGTGCCAGCAGTTTAAGGGGTTCCCAAATAAGAAGTCAGCCCCAGCATTTT

j_gene: TRBJ2-3
len: 18
abundance: -
v_gene: TRBV2
d_gene: TRBD2
CDR3aa: CASRKGATSGSGTDTQYF
CDR3nt: TGTGCCAGCAGAAAGGGGGCGACTAGCGGGAGTGGTACAGATACGCAGTATTTT

j_gene: TRBJ2-2
len: 13
abundance: -
v_gene: TRBV12-3/TRBV12-4
d_gene: -
CDR3aa: CASSSRGSGELFF
CDR3nt: TGTGCCAGCAGTTCCAGGGGATCCGGGGAGCTGTTTTTT

j_gene: TRBJ1-2
len: 13
abundance: -
v_gene: TRBV12-3/TRBV12-4
d_gene: -
CDR3aa: CASSLRGLEGYTF
CDR3nt: TGTGCCAGCAGTTTACGAGGGTTGGAGGGCTACACCTTC

j_gene: TRBJ2-1
len: 12
abundance: once
v_gene: TRBV6-2/TRBV6-3
d_gene: -
CDR3aa: CASSRRVNEQFF
CDR3nt: TGTGCCAGCAGTCGGAGGGTCAATGAGCAGTTCTTC

j_gene: TRBJ2-5
len: 16
abundance: -
v_gene: TRBV9
d_gene: TRBD2
CDR3aa: CASSVGTSGGRETQYF
CDR3nt: TGTGCCAGCAGCGTAGGGACTAGCGGGGGGAGAGAGACCCAGTACTTC

j_gene: TRBJ2-5
len: 11
abundance: -
v_gene: TRBV19
d_gene: -
CDR3aa: CASSNQGAQYF
CDR3nt: TGTGCCAGTAGTAATCAAGGGGCCCAGTACTTC

j_gene: TRBJ2-3
len: 14
abundance: -
v_gene: TRBV10-3
d_gene: TRBD1
CDR3aa: CASGPGQGTDTQYF
CDR3nt: TGTGCCAGTGGTCCGGGACAGGGAACAGATACGCAGTATTTT

j_gene: TRBJ1-1
len: 14
abundance: -
v_gene: TRBV5-6
d_gene: TRBD1
CDR3aa: CASRAITGETEAFF
CDR3nt: TGTGCCAGCAGAGCTATTACAGGGGAAACTGAAGCTTTCTTT

j_gene: TRBJ1-2
len: 13
abundance: once
v_gene: TRBV6-5
d_gene: TRBD1
CDR3aa: CASSPTGNYGYTF
CDR3nt: TGTGCCAGCAGTCCGACAGGGAACTATGGCTACACCTTC

j_gene: TRBJ2-2
len: 14
abundance: -
v_gene: TRBV2
d_gene: -
CDR3aa: CASSDGLNTGELFF
CDR3nt: TGTGCCAGCAGTGACGGGTTGAACACCGGGGAGCTGTTTTTT

j_gene: TRBJ1-5
len: 13
abundance: -
v_gene: TRBV4-1
d_gene: -
CDR3aa: CASSQDREQPQHF
CDR3nt: TGCGCCAGCAGCCAAGATCGGGAACAGCCCCAGCATTTT

j_gene: TRBJ2-5
len: 17
abundance: -
v_gene: TRBV5-8
d_gene: -
CDR3aa: CASSFIAGAKYQETQYF
CDR3nt: TGTGCCAGCAGCTTTATTGCGGGGGCTAAGTACCAAGAGACCCAGTACTTC

j_gene: TRBJ2-3
len: 14
abundance: -
v_gene: TRBV11-2
d_gene: TRBD2
CDR3aa: CASSLLAGVDTQYF
CDR3nt: TGTGCCAGCAGCCTGCTAGCGGGGGTAGATACGCAGTATTTT

j_gene: TRBJ2-2
len: 14
abundance: -
v_gene: TRBV19
d_gene: TRBD1
CDR3aa: CASSIQGATGELFF
CDR3nt: TGTGCCAGTAGTATACAGGGGGCGACCGGGGAGCTGTTTTTT

j_gene: TRBJ2-3
len: 11
abundance: -
v_gene: TRBV12-3/TRBV12-4
d_gene: -
CDR3aa: CASSRGDTQYF
CDR3nt: TGTGCCAGCTCTCGGGGGGATACGCAGTATTTT

j_gene: TRBJ2-7
len: 13
abundance: -
v_gene: TRBV19
d_gene: TRBD1
CDR3aa: CASSMGTGFEQYF
CDR3nt: TGTGCCAGTAGTATGGGGACAGGTTTCGAGCAGTACTTC

j_gene: TRBJ2-7
len: 15
abundance: -
v_gene: TRBV19
d_gene: -
CDR3aa: CASTGGLSRTYEQYF
CDR3nt: TGTGCCAGTACAGGAGGCCTCTCTCGAACCTACGAGCAGTACTTC

j_gene: TRBJ2-5
len: 16
abundance: -
v_gene: TRBV27
d_gene: TRBD2
CDR3aa: CASSSPSGGAQETQYF
CDR3nt: TGTGCCAGCAGTTCACCCAGCGGGGGGGCGCAAGAGACCCAGTACTTC

j_gene: TRBJ1-2
len: 19
abundance: -
v_gene: TRBV7-9
d_gene: -
CDR3aa: CASSPFGGFFGGANYGYTF
CDR3nt: TGTGCCAGCAGCCCCTTTGGCGGCTTTTTCGGGGGGGCTAACTATGGCTACACCTTC

j_gene: TRBJ2-5
len: 16
abundance: -
v_gene: TRBV5-1
d_gene: TRBD2
CDR3aa: CASSGRGGTSQETQYF
CDR3nt: TGCGCCAGCAGCGGGCGGGGGGGAACATCCCAAGAGACCCAGTACTTC

j_gene: TRBJ1-3
len: 16
abundance: few
v_gene: TRBV6-5
d_gene: TRBD1
CDR3aa: CASSYGDRASGNTIYF
CDR3nt: TGTGCCAGCAGTTATGGGGACAGGGCATCCGGAAACACCATATATTTT

j_gene: TRBJ2-5
len: 12
abundance: -
v_gene: TRBV2
d_gene: TRBD2
CDR3aa: CASSLAGETQYF
CDR3nt: TGTGCCAGCAGCCTAGCGGGGGAGACCCAGTACTTC

j_gene: TRBJ2-2
len: 17
abundance: -
v_gene: TRBV29-1
d_gene: TRBD2
CDR3aa: CSVRTSRRAGSTGELFF
CDR3nt: TGCAGCGTGCGGACTAGCAGGAGGGCTGGGAGCACCGGGGAGCTGTTTTTT

j_gene: TRBJ1-1
len: 16
abundance: -
v_gene: TRBV6-2/TRBV6-3
d_gene: TRBD1
CDR3aa: CASNPRGQGAWTEAFF
CDR3nt: TGTGCCAGCAACCCCCGGGGACAGGGGGCATGGACTGAAGCTTTCTTT

j_gene: TRBJ1-6
len: 13
abundance: -
v_gene: TRBV6-5
d_gene: -
CDR3aa: CASGRQINSPLHF
CDR3nt: TGTGCCAGCGGCAGGCAAATCAATTCACCCCTCCACTTT

j_gene: TRBJ1-6
len: 16
abundance: -
v_gene: TRBV14
d_gene: TRBD1
CDR3aa: CASSPGWGTGRSPLHF
CDR3nt: TGTGCCAGCAGCCCAGGATGGGGGACAGGGCGTTCACCCCTCCACTTT

j_gene: TRBJ2-7
len: 13
abundance: -
v_gene: TRBV7-9
d_gene: -
CDR3aa: CASSLQGPYEQYF
CDR3nt: TGTGCCAGCAGCCTACAGGGACCCTACGAGCAGTACTTC

j_gene: TRBJ1-4
len: 15
abundance: -
v_gene: TRBV2
d_gene: -
CDR3aa: CASSENPGISEKLFF
CDR3nt: TGTGCCAGCAGTGAAAATCCGGGTATCAGTGAAAAACTGTTTTTT